This T cell receptor beta chain was identified during a study of control samples from healthy donors and cancer patients (TCRdb year 2020). CDR1 and CDR2 are read off the germline V gene as SGHAT and FQNNGV. V and J are trimmed by 5 bases and 6 bases, and the gene matches miss 11 bases of the junction. From cysteine to phenylalanine, the CDR3 is 15 amino acids long. CDR3 DNA is the only sequence kept; it has 45 bases, read in frame from the first base. Details on this clone: The specificity of this receptor is unknown. No quality values exist for individual bases; no much larger clone is one base distant.

The library was produced with the immunoSEQ multiplex PCR assay. The table comes from immuneACCESS by way of TCRdb, which keeps in-frame sequences with V and J called. Part of the clones is missing from these tables; in studies checked, under half for an unresolved V gene and the rest for unknown reasons. This sample has around 100,000 clones in its table, and about 88% of those were observed once. Together, the top ten hold 18% of the sample. The sequence was collected from a woman aged 50 to 60 in good health. Recombination joined TRBV11-2 with TRBJ2-7; 9 bases in the junction line up with TRBD1. Sequencing was performed on blood. The nucleotide sequence reads as follows: TGTGCCAGCAGCCCGGCGGGGACAGGGATTTCCGAGCAGTACTTC. Its protein reads: CASSPAGTGISEQYF.